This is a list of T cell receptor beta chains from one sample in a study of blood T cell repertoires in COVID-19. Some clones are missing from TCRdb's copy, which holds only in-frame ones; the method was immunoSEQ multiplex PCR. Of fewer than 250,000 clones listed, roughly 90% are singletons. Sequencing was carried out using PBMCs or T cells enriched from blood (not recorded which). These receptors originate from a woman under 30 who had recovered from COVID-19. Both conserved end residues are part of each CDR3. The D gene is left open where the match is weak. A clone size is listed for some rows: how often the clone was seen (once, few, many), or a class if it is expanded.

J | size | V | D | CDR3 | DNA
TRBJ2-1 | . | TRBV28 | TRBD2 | CASRSSGGPKNEQFF | TGTGCCAGCAGATCAAGCGGGGGGCCTAAAAATGAGCAGTTCTTC
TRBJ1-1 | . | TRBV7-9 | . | CASSLVTRPGEAFF | TGTGCCAGCAGCTTAGTCACGCGACCGGGGGAAGCTTTCTTT
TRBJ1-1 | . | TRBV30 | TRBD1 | CAWTTQGGTEAFF | TGTGCCTGGACGACTCAGGGGGGTACTGAAGCTTTCTTT
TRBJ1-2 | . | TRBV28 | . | CASSLPQVHGYGYTF | TGTGCCAGCAGTTTACCCCAGGTGCATGGCTATGGCTACACCTTC
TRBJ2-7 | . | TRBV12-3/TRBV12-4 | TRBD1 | CASSPGGEQYF | TGTGCCAGCAGTCCAGGGGGCGAGCAGTACTTC
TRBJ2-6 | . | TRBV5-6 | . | CASSLLDSSGANVLTF | TGTGCCAGCAGCCTCCTAGACAGCTCTGGGGCCAACGTCCTGACTTTC
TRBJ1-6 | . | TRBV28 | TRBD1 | CASSLAGGSYNSPLHF | TGTGCCAGCAGTTTGGCAGGGGGCTCCTATAATTCACCCCTCCACTTT
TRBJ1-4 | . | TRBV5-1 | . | CASSLGSVNEKLFF | TGCGCCAGCAGCTTGGGCAGCGTAAATGAAAAACTGTTTTTT
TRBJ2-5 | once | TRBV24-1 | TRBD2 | CATSADTSGALETQYF | TGTGCCACCAGTGCCGACACTAGCGGGGCTTTGGAGACCCAGTACTTC
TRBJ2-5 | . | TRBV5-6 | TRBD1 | CASSGTGGAETQYF | TGTGCCAGCAGCGGGACAGGGGGCGCGGAGACCCAGTACTTC
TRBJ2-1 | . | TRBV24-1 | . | CATAGVPYNEQFF | TGTGCCACCGCAGGGGTTCCCTACAATGAGCAGTTCTTC
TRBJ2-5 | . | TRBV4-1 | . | CASSPRVLETQYF | TGCGCCAGCAGCCCCCGAGTCCTCGAGACCCAGTACTTC
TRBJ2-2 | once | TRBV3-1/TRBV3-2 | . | CASSQEGRNTGELFF | TGTGCCAGCAGCCAAGAGGGGCGGAACACCGGGGAGCTGTTTTTT
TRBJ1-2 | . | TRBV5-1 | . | CASSGGLGYGGRYGYTF | TGCGCCAGCAGCGGGGGGTTAGGTTACGGCGGCCGATATGGCTACACCTTC
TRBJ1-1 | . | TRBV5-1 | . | CASSLASREHNLNTEAFF | TGCGCCAGCAGCTTGGCCTCCCGGGAACACAACTTGAACACTGAAGCTTTCTTT
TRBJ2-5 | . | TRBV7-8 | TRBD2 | CASSFTSGGGLETQYF | TGTGCCAGCAGCTTCACTAGCGGGGGGGGTCTGGAGACCCAGTACTTC
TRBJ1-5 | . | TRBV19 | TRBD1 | CASAGTGNQPQHF | TGTGCCAGTGCCGGGACAGGGAATCAGCCCCAGCATTTT
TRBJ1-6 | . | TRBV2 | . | CASSERTAQNSPLHF | TGTGCCAGCAGTGAACGGACAGCCCAAAATTCACCCCTCCACTTT
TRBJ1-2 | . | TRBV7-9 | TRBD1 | CASSTPTGGGGGYTF | TGTGCCAGCAGCACCCCGACAGGGGGCGGCGGTGGCTACACCTTC
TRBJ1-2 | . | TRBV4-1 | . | CASKSSMGDYTF | TGCGCCAGCAAATCGTCCATGGGAGACTACACCTTC
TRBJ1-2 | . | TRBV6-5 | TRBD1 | CAGESEQGNGYTF | TGTGCCGGAGAATCCGAACAGGGGAATGGCTACACCTTC
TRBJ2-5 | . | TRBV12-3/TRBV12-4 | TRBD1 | CASNLGDRQYF | TGTGCCAGCAATTTAGGGGACAGACAGTACTTC
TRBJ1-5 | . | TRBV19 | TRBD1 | CASSRQGNMQGNQPQHF | TGTGCCAGTAGCCGACAGGGGAATATGCAAGGCAATCAGCCCCAGCATTTT
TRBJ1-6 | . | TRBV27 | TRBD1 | CASRGQGDSPLHF | TGTGCCAGCCGGGGACAGGGCGATTCACCCCTCCACTTT
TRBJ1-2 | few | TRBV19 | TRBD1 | CASSRDGQAEGYTF | TGTGCCAGTAGTAGGGACGGACAGGCGGAAGGCTACACCTTC